What follows is one T cell receptor beta chain and its context. Its antigen is still unknown. Repertoires were generated with immunoSEQ multiplex PCR, while TCRdb's copy carries only in-frame clones and drops some. Here the sample spans 20,000 to 25,000 clones, 70% to 85% being singletons. This sample was included in a study of T cell responses to AZD1222 COVID-19 vaccine. The CDR3 is 15 residues long. Germline V lookup: CDR1 MNHNS, CDR2 SASEGT. V dropped 2 bases and J dropped 5 bases, with 13 bases sitting between them. Study-wide results and limits: Donors skewed white British and female; clonal diversity was possibly underestimated. CD4 TCRs covered the whole spike, strongest at regions 160-218 and 743-854. Nearly half of spike-specific TCRs reportedly target unmutated variant regions.

The sequence came from an adult in good health. The sequences come from peripheral blood, collected on day 0 of AZD1222 vaccination. The chain has TRBV6-1 and TRBJ2-1; D is possibly TRBD1 (6 bases). The CDR3 bases are TGTGCCAGCAGTGAATTTGGGGGCTCGAACAATGAGCAGTTCTTC. This codes for CASSEFGGSNNEQFF.